The clone carrying this T cell receptor beta chain turned up a few times. Its antigen is unidentified. Sequenced material consisted of expressed TCRB transcripts (all of the isolated RNA was reverse transcribed). Data came from immunoSEQ multiplex PCR; TCRdb stores just in-frame clones and leaves some out. The data show 200,000 to 250,000 clones, around an eighth seen once. This specimen comes from a study of beta chain features in type 1 diabetes. The study, taken as a whole, reports: The similarity of naive, central memory and Treg TCRB repertoires appeared greater among patients than among healthy donors. PCR might favor shorter templates, equally in patients and controls. cDNA-based sequencing might over-represent cells highly expressing TCR.

The receptor was derived from a woman in her forties in good health. Sequencing was carried out using naive CD4+ T cells from blood.

The CDR3 is CATSRTSEYNEQFF. Written as DNA, the CDR3 is TGTGCCACCAGCCGGACTAGCGAGTACAATGAGCAGTTCTTC. V is TRBV15 and J is TRBJ2-1, with TRBD2 matching over 9 bases. With 5 bases clipped from V and 4 bases from J, the junction kept 3 bases outside the gene matches. Germline V lookup: CDR1 LNHNV, CDR2 YYDKDF (reference sequence). There are 14 residues in the CDR3.